A few counts support the clone carrying this T cell receptor (beta chain). Its antigen is currently unknown. The data were taken from a study of human T cells and chemical hapten exposure. Overall study context: Patients were given diphenylcyclopropenone on the scalp weekly across the approximately 25-week study. TCR yields per sample varied mostly from small pooled library volume differences.

Germline CDR1 and CDR2: SGDLS and YYNGEE. Trimming cost V 3 bases and J 2 bases; bases outside gene matches: 2. The CDR3 has 15 residues. Study findings and constraints: The presence of alopecia in the donors means their immune response may differ from healthy people's.

TCRdb re-derived calls from the RACE reads in MiXCR, one entry per CDR3 protein. The table has roughly 380,000 distinct CDR3 sequences, around 4.8% seen once. Noted time point: patch test 1, 2 weeks after DPC sensitization. Noted treatment: therapeutic diphenylcyclopropenone sensitization with weekly scalp DPC. The sample here was whole blood, taken in connection with sensitization to the hapten diphenylcyclopropenone (DPC). The receptor's source is a woman in her 50s with alopecia areata. Some clones in this sample may be carry-over from other donors' samples. The gene calls are TRBV9 and TRBJ2-1, with 10 bases aligning to TRBD2. CDR3 bases: TGTGCCAGCAGCGCCGGACTAGCGGCCTACAATGAGCAGTTCTTC. It is translated as CASSAGLAAYNEQFF.